The TCR beta chain under discussion was sequenced for a study of blood T cell repertoires in COVID-19. The method was immunoSEQ multiplex PCR; TCRdb's version includes in-frame clones alone and lacks a portion of them. The sample has some 73,000 clones, 82% seen once; the top ten hold around 4.3%. This clone was picked up a small number of times. Germline V gene sequence: CDR1 LNHDA, CDR2 SQIVND (reference sequence). This CDR3 has 15 residues. The V and J ends lost 3 bases and 9 bases, in that order; junction bases with no gene match: 6. This clonotype was sampled from a woman aged 55-69 years with acute or convalescent COVID-19. The sequenced sample was peripheral blood. The rearrangement uses TRBV19 and TRBJ1-6; 9 bases agree with TRBD1. The CDR3 sequence: CASSIVGTGSSPLHF. The CDR3 DNA reads as TGTGCCAGTAGTATTGTAGGGACAGGGAGTTCACCCCTCCACTTT.